What follows describes a single T cell receptor (beta chain). Germline V gene lookup returns CDR1 SGHRS and CDR2 YFSETQ. V lost 3 bases to trimming and J lost 3 bases; unmatched junction nucleotides: 3. The CDR3 length is 14 residues. The sample comes from a study of shared clonotypes between healthy human individuals. TCRdb keeps only in-frame clones here, not all; method: immunoSEQ multiplex PCR. The sample shows 1.4 million or so clones, less than 99% of them seen only once. Material: naive CD4+ T cells sorted from blood. The subset is: CD45RA+ positively selected. The chain uses TRBV5-1 and TRBJ1-3; TRBD1 matches at 7 bases. This clonotype was sampled from a man aged 25 to 45 in good health. Written as DNA, the CDR3 is TGCGCCAGCAGCTCGGGGACAGATGGAAACACCATATATTTT. It yields the protein CASSSGTDGNTIYF.